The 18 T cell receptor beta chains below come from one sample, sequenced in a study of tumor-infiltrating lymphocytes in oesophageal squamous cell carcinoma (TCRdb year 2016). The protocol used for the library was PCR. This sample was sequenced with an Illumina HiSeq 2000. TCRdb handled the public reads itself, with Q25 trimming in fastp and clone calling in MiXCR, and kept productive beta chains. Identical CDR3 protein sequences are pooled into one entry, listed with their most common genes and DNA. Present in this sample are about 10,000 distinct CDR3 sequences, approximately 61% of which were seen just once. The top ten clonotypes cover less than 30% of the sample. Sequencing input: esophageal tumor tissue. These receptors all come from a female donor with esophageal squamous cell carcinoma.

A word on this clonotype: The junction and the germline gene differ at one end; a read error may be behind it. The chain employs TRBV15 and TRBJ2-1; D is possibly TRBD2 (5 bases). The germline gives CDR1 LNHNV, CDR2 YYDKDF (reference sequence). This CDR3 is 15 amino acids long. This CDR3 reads CATSRGPQLDYEQHF. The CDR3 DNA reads TGTGCCACCAGCAGAGGACCGCAGCTCGACTACGAGCAGCACTTC.

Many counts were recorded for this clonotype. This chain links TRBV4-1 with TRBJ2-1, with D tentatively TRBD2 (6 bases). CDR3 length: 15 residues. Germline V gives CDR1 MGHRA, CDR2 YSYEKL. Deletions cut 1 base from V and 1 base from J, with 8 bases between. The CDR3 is CASSQVAASYNEQFF. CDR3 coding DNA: TGCGCCAGCAGCCAAGTAGCGGCATCCTACAATGAGCAGTTCTTC.

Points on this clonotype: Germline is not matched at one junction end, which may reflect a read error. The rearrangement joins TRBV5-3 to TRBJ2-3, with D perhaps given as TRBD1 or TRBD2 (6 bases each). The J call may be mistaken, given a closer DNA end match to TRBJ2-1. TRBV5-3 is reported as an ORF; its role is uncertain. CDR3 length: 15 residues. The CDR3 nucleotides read TGTGCCAGCAGCTTTGGGGGGCACCCCTACAATGAGCAGTTCTTC. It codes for CASSFGGHPYNEQFF.

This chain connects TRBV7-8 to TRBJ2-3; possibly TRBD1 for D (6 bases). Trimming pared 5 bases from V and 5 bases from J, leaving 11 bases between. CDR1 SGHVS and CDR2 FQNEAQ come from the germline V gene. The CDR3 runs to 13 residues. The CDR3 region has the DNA TGTGCCAGCAGCCAGAAAGGGGGAGATACGCAGTATTTT. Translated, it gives CASSQKGGDTQYF.

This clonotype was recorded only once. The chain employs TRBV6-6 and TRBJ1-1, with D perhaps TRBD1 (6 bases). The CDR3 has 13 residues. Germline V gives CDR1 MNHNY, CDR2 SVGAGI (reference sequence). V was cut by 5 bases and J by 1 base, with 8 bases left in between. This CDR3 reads CASSATGNTEAFF. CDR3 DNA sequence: TGTGCCAGCAGTGCGACAGGGAACACTGAAGCTTTCTTT.

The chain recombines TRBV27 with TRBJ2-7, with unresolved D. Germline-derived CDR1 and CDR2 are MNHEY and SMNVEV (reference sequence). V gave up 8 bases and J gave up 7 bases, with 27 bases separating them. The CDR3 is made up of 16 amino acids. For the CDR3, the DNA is TGTGCCAGCCAGAAAGGGTCCTCCTTTTCCTACAATGAGCAGTACTTC. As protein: CASQKGSSFSYNEQYF.

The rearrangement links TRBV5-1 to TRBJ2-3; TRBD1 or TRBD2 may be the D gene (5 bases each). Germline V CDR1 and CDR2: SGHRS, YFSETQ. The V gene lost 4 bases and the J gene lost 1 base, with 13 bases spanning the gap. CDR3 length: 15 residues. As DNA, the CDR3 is TGCGCCAGCAGCATTGGGACCTCAGGCACAGATACGCAGTATTTT. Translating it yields CASSIGTSGTDTQYF.

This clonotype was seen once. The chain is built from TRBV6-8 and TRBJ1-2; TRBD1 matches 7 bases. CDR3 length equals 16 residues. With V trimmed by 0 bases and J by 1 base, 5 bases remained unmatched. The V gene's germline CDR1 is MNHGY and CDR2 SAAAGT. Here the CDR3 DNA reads TGTGCCAGCAGTTACTCCCAACCAGGGGGTAACTATGGCTACACCTTC. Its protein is CASSYSQPGGNYGYTF.

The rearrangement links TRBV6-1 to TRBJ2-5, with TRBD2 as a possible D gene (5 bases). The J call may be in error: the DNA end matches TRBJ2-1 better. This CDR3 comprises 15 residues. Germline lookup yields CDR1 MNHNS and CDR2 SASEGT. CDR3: CASPALAGRGNEQFF. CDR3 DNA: TGTGCCAGCCCGGCCTTGGCAGGTCGGGGCAATGAGCAGTTCTTC.

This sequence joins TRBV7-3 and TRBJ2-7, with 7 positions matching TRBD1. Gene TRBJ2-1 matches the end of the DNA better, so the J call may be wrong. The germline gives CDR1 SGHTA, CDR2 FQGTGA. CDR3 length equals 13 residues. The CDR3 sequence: CASSTKGAREQFF. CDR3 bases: TGTGCCAGCAGCACAAAGGGGGCGCGGGAGCAGTTCTTC.

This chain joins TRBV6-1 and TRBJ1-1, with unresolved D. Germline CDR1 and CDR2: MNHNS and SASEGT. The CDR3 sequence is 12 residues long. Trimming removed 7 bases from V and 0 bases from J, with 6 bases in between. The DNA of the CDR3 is TGTGCCAGCACCCTGGTGAACACTGAAGCTTTCTTT. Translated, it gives CASTLVNTEAFF.

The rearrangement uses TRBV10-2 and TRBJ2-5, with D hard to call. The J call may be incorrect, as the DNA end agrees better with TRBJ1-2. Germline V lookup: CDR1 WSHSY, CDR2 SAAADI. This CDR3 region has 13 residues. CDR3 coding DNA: TGCGCCAGCAGCCCCGGACCGCGCTATGGCTACACCTTC. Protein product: CASSPGPRYGYTF.

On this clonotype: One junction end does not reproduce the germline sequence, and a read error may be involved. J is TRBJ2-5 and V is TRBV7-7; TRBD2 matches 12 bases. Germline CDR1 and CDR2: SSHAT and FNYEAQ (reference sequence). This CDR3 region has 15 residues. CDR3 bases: TGTGCTAGCAGCCCGACTAGCGGGGGTTACAATGAGCAGTACTTC. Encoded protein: CASSPTSGGYNEQYF.

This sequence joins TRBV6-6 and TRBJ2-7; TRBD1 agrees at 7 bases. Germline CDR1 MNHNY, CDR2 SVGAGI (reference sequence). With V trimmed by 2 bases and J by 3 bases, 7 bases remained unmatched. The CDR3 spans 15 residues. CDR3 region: CASSYGAGGGYEQYF. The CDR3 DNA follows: TGTGCCAGCAGTTACGGGGCAGGGGGTGGCTACGAGCAGTACTTC.

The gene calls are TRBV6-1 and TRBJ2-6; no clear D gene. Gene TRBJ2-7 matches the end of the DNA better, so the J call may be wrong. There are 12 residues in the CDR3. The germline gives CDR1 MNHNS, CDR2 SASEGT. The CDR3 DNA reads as TGTGCCAGCAGTCAAGGCTCCTACGAGCAGTACTTC. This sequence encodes CASSQGSYEQYF.

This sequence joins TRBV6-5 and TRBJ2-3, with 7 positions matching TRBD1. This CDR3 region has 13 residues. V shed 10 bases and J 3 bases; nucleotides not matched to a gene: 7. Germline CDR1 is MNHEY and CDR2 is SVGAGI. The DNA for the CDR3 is TGTGCCACTGGGCAGGGGGAAACAGATACGCAGTATTTT. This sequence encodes CATGQGETDTQYF.

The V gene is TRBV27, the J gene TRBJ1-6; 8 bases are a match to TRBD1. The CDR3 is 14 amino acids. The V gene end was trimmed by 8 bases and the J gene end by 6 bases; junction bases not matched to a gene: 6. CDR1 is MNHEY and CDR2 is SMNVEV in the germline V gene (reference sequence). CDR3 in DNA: TGTGCCAGCGGGGGACAGGCCCTTAATTCACCCCTCCACTTT. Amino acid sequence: CASGGQALNSPLHF.

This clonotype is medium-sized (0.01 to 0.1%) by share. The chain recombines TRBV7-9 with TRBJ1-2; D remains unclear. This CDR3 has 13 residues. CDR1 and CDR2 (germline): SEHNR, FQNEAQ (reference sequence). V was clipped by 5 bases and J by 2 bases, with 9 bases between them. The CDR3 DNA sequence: TGTGCCAGCAGCCCCCGGATCAACTATGGCTACACCTTC. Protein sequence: CASSPRINYGYTF.